This T cell receptor beta chain was sequenced in a study of blood T cell repertoires in COVID-19 (dated by TCRdb to 2019 to 2021). Broadly, across the study: Samples from collaborators originated in the United States, Italy and Spain and spanned both the acute and convalescent phases of COVID-19. HLA class I and class II types, where available, came from metadata supplied by the sample provider rather than from assay-based typing. Subjects who had been exposed to COVID-19, were actively infected with it, or had recovered from it provided the deeply sampled blood TCRbeta repertoires that made up the dataset. The sample metadata nearly always contained a de-identified subject ID, COVID-19 status, age in years and sex. Samples came from the ongoing ImmuneRACE study (first 160 participants) plus 1,254 subjects from 6 global collaborators. The prospective study material was composed of cDNA or gDNA derived from T cells, B-cell-depleted T cells, or PBMCs. The repertoires were released in a freely available public database intended as a resource for research on the immune response to SARS-CoV-2.

What the authors observed across the whole study: The amount of clinical and demographic metadata varied by source and participant and was provided uncurated.

Concerning this clone itself: Its recognized antigen is unknown. No much larger clone is present one base from it, and per-base qualities are unavailable.

Collaborating institutions collected whole blood in K2EDTA tubes following their own protocols. Collaborator samples were shipped for TCRbeta analysis as frozen whole blood, isolated PBMCs, or DNA extracted from either sample type. TCRbeta CDR3 regions were amplified from genomic DNA using the immunoSEQ Assay, a bias-controlled multiplex PCR. Per the authors' processing: The number of nucleated cells in each sample was estimated from the amplification of reference gene primers within the assay. Sequence reads were collapsed and filtered to measure the absolute abundance of every unique TCRbeta CDR3 rearrangement. For each sample, productive Simpson clonality was calculated as the square root of Simpson's diversity index over productive rearrangements. The table was pulled from immuneACCESS by TCRdb, which kept in-frame rearrangements only. Such tables lose some clones; where checked, under half of the loss comes from unresolved V genes, and the rest has no known cause. V, J and clone size were drawn from that table, and D and trimming were deduced from the DNA. In this sample the table shows about 190,000 clones, nearly 90% of which occur a single time. Around 0.63% of the sample is taken by the ten largest.

Sequencing used peripheral blood. This receptor was obtained from a man over 45 with acute or convalescent COVID-19.

The DNA sequence is TGTGCCAGCAGCGGGGGGGGACAGGGTAATGAAAAACTGTTTTTT. Translated, this is CASSGGGQGNEKLFF. Recombination connected TRBV5-4 to TRBJ1-4, with 9 bases in between that match TRBD1. In the germline V gene (reference sequence), CDR1 corresponds to SGHNT and CDR2 to YYREEE. Its CDR3 holds 15 amino acids, cysteine through phenylalanine. The CDR3 DNA has 45 bases and is translated from base 1. Germline trimming amounts to 4 bases on V and 4 bases on J, with 5 as the count of junction bases outside the gene matches.